These 15 T cell receptor beta chains originate from one sample sequenced in a study of OX40 agonist ivuxolimab in advanced cancers. The table came from immunoSEQ multiplex PCR; TCRdb's copy has only in-frame clones and leaves some out. The sample consists of tens of thousands of clones, about 89% of them appearing once. The input for sequencing was CD4+ or CD8+ T cells sorted from blood, taken in a trial of the OX40 agonist ivuxolimab. Receptors originate from an adult with an advanced solid tumor such as melanoma, head and neck, liver or kidney cancer.

The chain has TRBV7-6 and TRBJ2-6, with D tentatively TRBD1 or TRBD2 (6 bases each). The germline V gene has CDR1 SGHVS and CDR2 FNYEAQ. V gave up 3 bases and J gave up 0 bases, with 12 bases separating them. The CDR3 has 17 amino acids. The CDR3 nucleotides are TGTGCCAGCAGCTTGGAGGGGGGCCCCTCTGGGGCCAACGTCCTGACTTTC. Its translation: CASSLEGGPSGANVLTF.

V gene TRBV9 combines with J gene TRBJ1-5, with a possible D match to TRBD1 (5 bases). V was cut by 3 bases and J by 5 bases, with 12 bases left in between. Germline CDR1 is SGDLS and CDR2 is YYNGEE. The CDR3 spans 14 residues. CDR3 sequence: CASSAYGGDQPQHF. The CDR3 DNA sequence: TGTGCCAGCAGCGCATATGGGGGGGATCAGCCCCAGCATTTT.

The genes are TRBV30 and TRBJ1-4, with a tentative D call TRBD1 (6 bases). CDR3 length: 16 amino acids. Trimming left V 0 bases short and J 8 bases short, with 19 bases between. Germline V lookup: CDR1 GTSNPN, CDR2 SVGIG (reference sequence). CDR3 in amino acids: CAWSVRRGGRVEKLFF. CDR3 sequence (DNA): TGTGCCTGGAGTGTAAGACGTGGGGGGCGAGTGGAAAAACTGTTTTTT.

The chain is built from TRBV11-2 and TRBJ1-1; D is unresolved. Trimming pared 5 bases from V and 3 bases from J, leaving 10 bases between. CDR3 size: 13 residues. From germline, CDR1 is SGHAT and CDR2 FQNNGV. As DNA, the CDR3 is TGTGCCAGCAGCCTAACAAGGGACACTGAAGCTTTCTTT. Encoded protein: CASSLTRDTEAFF.

The DNA of the CDR3 is TGTGCCAGCAGCTCTCAGGGCCCATGGGGCACAGATACGCAGTATTTT. This sequence encodes CASSSQGPWGTDTQYF. The chain is built from TRBV11-2 and TRBJ2-3; perhaps TRBD1 as D (5 bases). The CDR3 consists of 16 residues. Germline-derived CDR1 and CDR2 are SGHAT and FQNNGV. Trimming shortened V by 4 bases and J by 1 base, and 15 bases separated the two germline ends.

The rearrangement joins TRBV4-1 to TRBJ2-5, with 8 bases fitting TRBD1. CDR3 size: 16 residues. The V gene end was trimmed by 3 bases and the J gene end by 5 bases; junction bases not matched to a gene: 11. Germline CDR1 and CDR2: MGHRA and YSYEKL. The CDR3 loop is CASSQDGQGLWETQYF. The CDR3 nucleotides read TGCGCCAGCAGCCAGGATGGACAGGGATTATGGGAGACCCAGTACTTC.

The V call is TRBV10-3, the J call TRBJ1-2, with D uncertain. The CDR3 sequence is 14 residues long. Germline lookup yields CDR1 ENHRY and CDR2 SYGVKD. The V end lost 2 bases, the J end lost 1 base, and 8 bases lay between the germline ends. The CDR3 DNA reads as TGTGCCATCAGTGAGAAGGAGCTTAACTATGGCTACACCTTC. Protein product: CAISEKELNYGYTF.

This clone was seen only once. The chain is built from TRBV9 and TRBJ2-2; a possible D gene is TRBD2 (5 bases). The CDR3 contains 13 residues. Germline V CDR1 and CDR2: SGDLS, YYNGEE. Trimming left V 6 bases short and J 6 bases short, with 12 bases between. CDR3 sequence (DNA): TGTGCCAGCAAAGGGAGCGGACCCGGGGAGCTGTTTTTT. Translation gives CASKGSGPGELFF.

The rearrangement joins TRBV5-1 to TRBJ2-1; 7 bases match TRBD2. The CDR3 spans 14 residues. Germline loops: CDR1 SGHRS, CDR2 YFSETQ. Germline trimming cut 4 bases from V and 9 bases from J; bases unmatched to any gene: 10. The CDR3 loop reads CASSLTSRAAEQFF. The CDR3 nucleotides are TGCGCCAGCAGCCTGACTAGCCGTGCGGCTGAGCAGTTCTTC.

The chain carries TRBV28 and TRBJ2-1; D may be TRBD2 (5 bases). This CDR3 is 14 amino acids long. The germline V gene encodes CDR1 MDHEN and CDR2 SYDVKM. With 9 bases removed from V and 2 bases from J, the gap between germline ends came to 14 bases. This CDR3 is CASYPASPYNEQFF. The CDR3 DNA reads as TGTGCCAGTTATCCAGCTAGCCCCTACAATGAGCAGTTCTTC.

The rearrangement uses TRBV6-6 and TRBJ1-2; D possibly corresponds to TRBD1 (5 bases). The CDR3 length is 15 residues. Trimming left V 2 bases short and J 0 bases short, with 10 bases between. Germline CDR1 MNHNY, CDR2 SVGAGI (reference sequence). DNA for the CDR3: TGTGCCAGCAGTTACCTACAGGACCCTAACTATGGCTACACCTTC. Residues: CASSYLQDPNYGYTF.

The chain employs TRBV12-5 and TRBJ1-1; D may be TRBD1 (5 bases). The CDR3 runs 12 residues. CDR1 and CDR2 (germline): LGHNT, FRNRAP. The V gene lost 0 bases and the J gene lost 11 bases, with 10 bases spanning the gap. The DNA of the CDR3 is TGTGCTAGTGGTTTGGTAGACAGTCGGGCTTTCTTT. Its protein product is CASGLVDSRAFF.

This chain uses TRBV6-5 with TRBJ2-5, with 11 bases that match TRBD2. This CDR3 contains 13 residues. Germline CDR1 MNHEY, CDR2 SVGAGI. V dropped 8 bases and J dropped 5; count of bases not matched to a gene: 4. The CDR3 DNA follows: TGTGCCAGCCGCTCTAGCGGGGGGGAGACCCAGTACTTC. This encodes CASRSSGGETQYF.

V and J are TRBV2 and TRBJ2-1; D is undetermined. CDR3 size: 11 residues. Germline V gene sequence: CDR1 SNHLY, CDR2 FYNNEI. The V end lost 6 bases, the J end lost 6 bases, and 6 bases lay between the germline ends. CDR3 sequence (DNA): TGTGCCAGCAGCGCATTCAATGAGCAGTTCTTC. This sequence encodes CASSAFNEQFF.

The chain links TRBV19 to TRBJ2-1, with TRBD2 as a possible D gene (5 bases). Between the trimmed V and J ends, which lost 1 base and 5 bases, there was a span of 6 bases. This CDR3 comprises 13 residues. Germline CDR1 is LNHDA and CDR2 is SQIVND (reference sequence). CDR3 protein: CASSIGGNNEQFF. Written as DNA, the CDR3 is TGTGCCAGTAGTATAGGAGGGAACAATGAGCAGTTCTTC.